This T cell receptor (beta chain) was sequenced during a study of blood T cell repertoires in COVID-19. As processed by the authors: Researchers report that nucleated cell counts were estimated from reference gene primer amplification. Data came from immunoSEQ multiplex PCR; TCRdb stores just in-frame clones and leaves some out. That table furnishes V, J and clone size, whereas the DNA furnished D and trimming. There are about 140,000 clones in the sample; around nine tenths occur only once, and around 4.6% lies in the top ten. This clone was seen a single time. CDR3 length equals 13 residues. V gave up 1 base and J gave up 12 bases, with 13 bases separating them.

The TCR sequence derives from a human donor in a cohort sampled during active COVID-19. This chain joins TRBV12-3 or TRBV12-4 and TRBJ2-1, with a possible D match to TRBD1 (5 bases). Sequenced: peripheral blood. In DNA form, the CDR3 reads TGTGCCAGCAGTTTAGGGACAAGCCCCGGGCAGTTCTTC. Its protein product is CASSLGTSPGQFF.